A single T cell receptor beta chain is shown here with its context. Its target is unknown. Those who donated were healthy bone marrow donors. Donors were nominally healthy when sampled, though unrecorded immune exposures were likely. This entry is derived from a study of cytomegalovirus exposure and HLA in healthy donors. Study information: Ancestry clustering placed more than 65% of more than 350 genotyped donors in the Caucasian-associated cluster.

With 4 bases clipped from V and 10 bases from J, the junction kept 12 bases outside the gene matches. This CDR3 comprises 15 residues. The V gene's germline CDR1 is SGDLS and CDR2 YYNGEE. Study-level findings and limits: Later analysis placed DRB1 highest and HLA-C lowest in TCR association rates, which differed by HLA locus.

The study ran its PCR with 60 Vbeta and 13 Jbeta primers. The repertoire was sequenced with immunoSEQ multiplex PCR; TCRdb's copy has only in-frame clones and lacks some. The table records approximately 150,000 clones, around 72% of them present only once. The source material was PBMCs. The chain has TRBV9 and TRBJ2-1; 9 bases line up with TRBD2. The clonotype comes from a woman younger than 30 in good health and CMV-seronegative. The CDR3 nucleotides read TGTGCCAGCAGCCTACGAAATTCGGGACTAGCCGAGCAGTTCTTC. It encodes CASSLRNSGLAEQFF.